Each of the 2 T cell receptor beta chains below was sequenced from the same sample in a study of T cell repertoires in ileal Crohn's disease. Sequencing was performed with immunoSEQ multiplex PCR; in TCRdb, only in-frame clones are kept and a portion is missing. The sample carries over 7,500 clones, 76% recorded once. Sequences were obtained from ileal tissue. All receptors come from an adult with Crohn's disease.

In its sample, this clone was seen a few times. The CDR3 DNA is TGTGCCAGCAGCTCCGCCCTAGCCTATGGCTACACCTTC. This gives the protein CASSSALAYGYTF. This chain connects TRBV7-2 to TRBJ1-2; D remains unclear. The CDR3 is made up of 13 amino acids. The V gene lost 4 bases and the J gene lost 4 bases, with 10 bases spanning the gap. Germline V gene sequence: CDR1 SGHTA, CDR2 FQGNSA.

This rearrangement joins TRBV11-2 to TRBJ2-1; TRBD2 matches 9 bases. Germline assignment: CDR1 SGHAT and CDR2 FQNNGV. The CDR3 extends over 16 amino acids. The junction had 16 bases not matched to a gene; V was cut back by 5 bases and J by 11 bases. The CDR3 loop is CASSPYSGSFLVKQFF. In DNA form, the CDR3 reads TGTGCCAGCAGCCCCTATAGCGGGAGTTTTTTAGTTAAGCAGTTCTTC.